The sequence of this T cell receptor (beta chain) was determined in a study of blood T cell repertoires in COVID-19. Enrolled through a virtual design, the participants were between roughly 18 and 95 years of age and came from about two dozen US areas. Two negative PCRs, clearance, or symptom resolution characterized the recovered Cohort 3 donors. In its sample, this clone was seen once. Authors' processing steps: Reference gene primers were amplified, and this amplification served to estimate nucleated cell counts. This table comes from immunoSEQ multiplex PCR, and its TCRdb copy is limited to in-frame clones, with some not included. That table gives V, J and clone size, and the DNA gave D and trimming. The table includes roughly 380,000 clones, more than 75% detected once. Germline V CDR1 and CDR2: KGHSH, LQKENI. CDR3 length: 14 residues. V lost 2 bases to trimming and J lost 5 bases, with 10 bases between them.

Sequenced material: PBMCs or T cells enriched from blood (not recorded which). The clonotype originates from a man aged 25 to 45 who had recovered from COVID-19. The rearrangement joins TRBV18 to TRBJ1-5, with D tentatively TRBD1 (6 bases). The DNA for the CDR3 is TGTGCCAGCTCACCATTGGACAGAGATCAGCCCCAGCATTTT. This gives the protein CASSPLDRDQPQHF.